One sample yielded the 14 T cell receptor beta chains listed below, sequenced in a study of blood T cell repertoires in COVID-19. Sequenced by immunoSEQ multiplex PCR; TCRdb stores in-frame clones only, minus some. Of hundreds of thousands of clones listed, about 90% were seen once; the top ten hold around 3.5%. Sequencing input: peripheral blood. Every receptor here comes from a woman aged 18-29 years who had recovered from COVID-19.

The chain employs TRBV19 and TRBJ1-2; tentatively, D is TRBD1 (5 bases). Germline loops: CDR1 LNHDA, CDR2 SQIVND (reference sequence). This CDR3 is 17 amino acids long. V lost 0 bases and J 4 bases, leaving 18 bases between the germline ends. The CDR3 coding sequence is TGTGCCAGTAGTATAGATCTAGGGGCCGGGGGTAGCTATGGCTACACCTTC. It translates to CASSIDLGAGGSYGYTF. The full variable domain, its missing parts supplied by reference TRBV19 and TRBJ1-2, is DGGITQSPKYLFRKEGQNVTLSCEQNLNHDAMYWYRQDPGQGLRLIYYSQIVNDFQKGDIAEGYSVSREKKESFPLTVTSAQKNPTAFYLCASSIDLGAGGSYGYTFGSGTRLTVV.

The V call is TRBV9, the J call TRBJ1-5; 11 positions match TRBD1. V lost 0 bases, J lost 9 bases, and 5 bases stayed unmatched. Germline V lookup: CDR1 SGDLS, CDR2 YYNGEE. This CDR3 region has 15 residues. In DNA form, the CDR3 reads TGTGCCAGCAGCGTAGACCCGGGACAGGGGGTGCCCCAGCATTTT. Its translation is CASSVDPGQGVPQHF.

Concerning this clone: One end of the junction fails to match germline, which may point to a read error. V gene TRBV19 combines with J gene TRBJ1-3; tentatively, D is TRBD1 (5 bases). The CDR3 covers 12 residues. Looked up from germline, CDR1 is LNHDA and CDR2 is SQIVND (reference sequence). The CDR3 loop is CASRGTGDTIYF. The CDR3 nucleotides are TGTGCCAGTAGAGGGACTGGAGACACCATATATTTT.

The chain couples TRBV27 to TRBJ1-2; TRBD1 matches at 10 bases. Germline-derived CDR1 and CDR2 are MNHEY and SMNVEV (reference sequence). The ends lost 5 bases at V and 3 bases at J; junction bases unmatched: 3. CDR3 length: 14 residues. The CDR3 sequence is CASSRTGGDYGYTF. In nucleotides, the CDR3 is TGTGCCAGCAGTAGGACAGGGGGGGACTATGGCTACACCTTC.

The rearrangement links TRBV3-1 (or the pseudogene TRBV3-2) to TRBJ1-1; D is perhaps TRBD1 (5 bases). CDR1 is LGHDT and CDR2 is YNNKEL in the germline V gene (reference sequence). V dropped 2 bases and J dropped 4 bases, with 11 bases sitting between them. This CDR3 has 14 residues. The CDR3 reads CASSQLDGGTEAFF. CDR3 in DNA: TGTGCCAGCAGCCAATTGGACGGGGGCACTGAAGCTTTCTTT.

The gene calls are TRBV12-5 and TRBJ1-2, with TRBD1 matching 7 bases. CDR1 is LGHNT and CDR2 is FRNRAP in the germline V gene. Trimming at V came to 1 base and at J to 5 bases, leaving 7 bases not matched to a gene. The CDR3 runs 15 residues. CDR3 sequence reads: CASGLGKGALYGYTF. The CDR3 region has the DNA TGTGCTAGTGGTTTGGGAAAGGGGGCTCTTTATGGCTACACCTTC.

A single count supports this clone. V is TRBV6-5 and J is TRBJ2-1; D might be TRBD2 (5 bases). Trimming removed 2 bases at V and 3 bases at J, with 14 bases between. Germline V gene lookup returns CDR1 MNHEY and CDR2 SVGAGI. The CDR3 totals 16 residues. The CDR3 sequence is CASSYGWVSDYNEQFF. The CDR3 nucleotides are TGTGCCAGCAGTTACGGATGGGTTAGCGACTACAATGAGCAGTTCTTC.

This chain joins TRBV20-1 and TRBJ2-5, with 14 bases fitting TRBD2. The ends lost 3 bases at V and 5 bases at J; junction bases unmatched: 5. The CDR3 is made up of 15 amino acids. Germline values: CDR1 DFQATT, CDR2 SNEGSKA (reference sequence). CDR3 loop: CSASQGLAGAETQYF. CDR3 nucleotides: TGCAGTGCTAGTCAGGGACTAGCGGGAGCTGAGACCCAGTACTTC.

The rearrangement joins TRBV10-3 to TRBJ2-5, with a possible D match to TRBD2 (6 bases). The germline V gene has CDR1 ENHRY and CDR2 SYGVKD. The CDR3 consists of 17 residues. Trimming took 3 bases from V and 3 from J, leaving 20 bases between them. The chain's CDR3 is CAISEGPPSVREETQYF. CDR3 bases: TGTGCCATCAGTGAAGGACCCCCTAGCGTACGAGAAGAGACCCAGTACTTC.

V is TRBV9 and J is TRBJ2-1; 13 nucleotides agree with TRBD2. The CDR3 is made up of 17 amino acids. V shed 2 bases and J 7 bases; nucleotides not matched to a gene: 9. Germline V CDR1 and CDR2: SGDLS, YYNGEE. The CDR3 here is CASSVGGTSGKGNEQFF. The CDR3 DNA is TGTGCCAGCAGCGTCGGGGGGACTAGCGGGAAAGGAAATGAGCAGTTCTTC.

The V and J genes are TRBV5-4 and TRBJ2-5; tentative D call: TRBD2 (6 bases). V was cut by 4 bases and J by 2 bases, with 15 bases left in between. Germline V gene sequence: CDR1 SGHNT, CDR2 YYREEE (reference sequence). CDR3 size: 15 residues. Here the CDR3 DNA reads TGTGCCAGCAGCCGGCGGGGAGAGGTACAAGAGACCCAGTACTTC. Its translation: CASSRRGEVQETQYF.

V usage is TRBV18 and J usage is TRBJ2-1, with 9 positions matching TRBD1. Germline CDR1 KGHSH, CDR2 LQKENI. This CDR3 has 18 amino acids. Germline trimming cut 0 bases from V and 3 bases from J; bases unmatched to any gene: 9. The CDR3 protein is CASSPPTGQGNLYNEQFF. The DNA of the CDR3 is TGTGCCAGCTCACCACCTACGGGACAGGGCAACCTCTACAATGAGCAGTTCTTC.

The chain employs TRBV6-5 and TRBJ1-6; TRBD1 is a possible D gene (6 bases). CDR3 length: 13 residues. V was shortened by 2 bases and J by 9 bases, with 8 bases between the two germline ends. Germline assignment: CDR1 MNHEY and CDR2 SVGAGI. CDR3 in amino acids: CASSYGQSSPLHF. The CDR3 DNA reads as TGTGCCAGCAGTTACGGACAGAGTTCACCCCTCCACTTT.

The V call is TRBV11-2, the J call TRBJ2-7, with 11 positions matching TRBD1. The CDR3 consists of 14 residues. V gave up 4 bases and J gave up 3 bases; unmatched junction bases: 2. Germline V gene sequence: CDR1 SGHAT, CDR2 FQNNGV. The DNA of the CDR3 is TGTGCCAGCAGCTGGGACAGGGGGGTCTACGAGCAGTACGTC. Amino acids: CASSWDRGVYEQYV.